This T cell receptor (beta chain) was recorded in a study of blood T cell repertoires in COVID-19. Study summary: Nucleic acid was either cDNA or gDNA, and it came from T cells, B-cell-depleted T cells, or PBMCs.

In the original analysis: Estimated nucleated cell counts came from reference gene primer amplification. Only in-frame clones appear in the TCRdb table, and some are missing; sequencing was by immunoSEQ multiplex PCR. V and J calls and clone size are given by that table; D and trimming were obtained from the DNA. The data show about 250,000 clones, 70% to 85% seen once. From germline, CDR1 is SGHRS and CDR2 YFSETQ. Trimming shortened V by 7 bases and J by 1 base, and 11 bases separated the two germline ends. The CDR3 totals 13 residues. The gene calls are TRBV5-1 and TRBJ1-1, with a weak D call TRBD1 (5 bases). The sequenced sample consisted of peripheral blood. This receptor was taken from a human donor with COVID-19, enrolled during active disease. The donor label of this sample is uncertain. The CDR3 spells CASGRGGNTEAFF. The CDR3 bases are TGCGCCAGCGGACGCGGGGGGAACACTGAAGCTTTCTTT.